Shown below are 32 T cell receptor beta chains from a single sample sequenced in a study of regulatory T cells in long-lasting Graves disease. Arm-PCR with iRepertoire HTBI primers amplified the CDR3 regions for these TCR beta libraries. A single record per CDR3 protein comes from TCRdb applying MiXCR to the multiplex PCR reads. The table includes around 510,000 distinct CDR3 sequences, more than 20% detected once. The time point was: persistent/refractory GD, antithyroid drugs over 5 years with positive TRAb. PBMCs provided the RNA from which the TCR library was made. Material: peripheral blood mononuclear cells (PBMCs), obtained when the disease was refractory, from a patient treated with antithyroid drugs. The receptors come from a female donor with Graves disease.

This clonotype was observed at least ten times. The genes are TRBV2 and TRBJ1-3, with 8 bases aligning to TRBD1. Germline V lookup: CDR1 SNHLY, CDR2 FYNNEI. The CDR3 runs 15 residues. V was clipped by 2 bases and J by 3 bases; unmatched bases: 3. The CDR3 region has the DNA TGTGCCAGCAGTGAACAGGGGGCATATGGAAACACCATATATTTT. Translating gives CASSEQGAYGNTIYF.

The rearrangement joins TRBV4-3 to TRBJ1-2, with D maybe TRBD1 (6 bases). V lost 0 bases and J lost 2, with 16 bases in between. From germline, CDR1 is LGHNA and CDR2 YSLEER. The CDR3 covers 17 residues. In nucleotides, the CDR3 is TGCGCCAGCAGCCAAGACGCGAGGACAGAGATCAACTATGGCTACACCTTC. This sequence encodes CASSQDARTEINYGYTF.

In DNA form, the CDR3 reads TGTGCCAGCAGCCGAACTAGCGGGAGGTTAGATACGCAGTATTTT. This translates into CASSRTSGRLDTQYF. The chain has TRBV11-1 and TRBJ2-3; 12 positions agree with TRBD2. V lost 5 bases and J lost 5; bases outside the gene matches: 5. The CDR3 loop spans 15 amino acids. Per the germline V gene, CDR1 is SGHAT and CDR2 is FQDESV (reference sequence). Filled out from reference TRBV11-1 and TRBJ2-3, the complete variable domain reads EAEVAQSPRYKITEKSQAVAFWCDPISGHATLYWYRQILGQGPELLVQFQDESVVDDSQLPKDRFSAERLKGVDSTLKIQPAELGDSAMYLCASSRTSGRLDTQYFGPGTRLTVL.

The rearrangement joins TRBV27 to TRBJ2-1; D call uncertain. Trimming took 0 bases from V and 7 from J, leaving 16 bases between them. Germline V CDR1 and CDR2: MNHEY, SMNVEV (reference sequence). CDR3 size: 16 residues. CDR3 in DNA: TGTGCCAGCAGTTTATCAGGTCACAGACTGGGTAATGAGCAGTTCTTC. This gives the protein CASSLSGHRLGNEQFF.

This clonotype has at least ten counts. V is TRBV27 and J is TRBJ2-5, with 10 bases that match TRBD1. Trimming took 6 bases from V and 5 from J; bases not matched to a gene: 9. The CDR3 has 15 residues. Germline CDR1 and CDR2: MNHEY and SMNVEV (reference sequence). CDR3 coding DNA: TGTGCCAGCAGCTTAAGGGACAGGGGCTCGGAGACCCAGTACTTC. Amino acid sequence: CASSLRDRGSETQYF.

This clonotype was counted a few times. The genes are TRBV3-1 and TRBJ2-7; TRBD1 agrees at 12 bases. This CDR3 contains 16 residues. CDR1 and CDR2 from the germline V gene are LGHDT and YNNKEL (reference sequence). Trimming removed 5 bases from V and 6 bases from J; junction bases left unmatched: 11. CDR3 sequence reads: CASSLGQGAPRGEQYF. CDR3 nucleotide sequence: TGTGCCAGCAGCTTGGGACAGGGGGCGCCGAGGGGCGAGCAGTACTTC.

The chain recombines TRBV6-9 with TRBJ2-6; D may be TRBD2 (6 bases). V lost 3 bases to trimming and J lost 0 bases, with 9 bases between them. CDR3 length: 16 residues. Germline CDR1 MNHGY, CDR2 SVAAGI. The CDR3 reads CASSYAGISGANVLTF. In nucleotides, the CDR3 is TGTGCCAGCAGTTACGCGGGGATCTCTGGGGCCAACGTCCTGACTTTC.

This clonotype occurred a few times. J is TRBJ1-5 and V is TRBV6-4; D gene ambiguous. V was shortened by 0 bases and J by 2 bases, with 5 bases between the two germline ends. The germline V gene encodes CDR1 MRHNA and CDR2 SNTAGT. The CDR3 has 14 amino acids. The CDR3 DNA follows: TGTGCCAGCAGTGACTCATGGGGCAATCAGCCCCAGCATTTT. It yields the protein CASSDSWGNQPQHF.

The count of this clonotype is one. V is TRBV4-3 and J is TRBJ2-7; D is unresolved. This CDR3 region has 14 residues. V was clipped by 0 bases and J by 0 bases, with 6 bases between them. Germline V gives CDR1 LGHNA, CDR2 YSLEER. The CDR3 protein is CASSQDNDSYEQYF. CDR3 in DNA: TGCGCCAGCAGCCAAGACAACGACTCCTACGAGCAGTACTTC.

The chain is built from TRBV19 and TRBJ2-4; D gene ambiguous. Trimming left V 3 bases short and J 5 bases short, with 20 bases between. The CDR3 is 17 amino acids. Germline CDR1 LNHDA, CDR2 SQIVND (reference sequence). In DNA form, the CDR3 reads TGTGCCAGTAGTATTGGGTCTTCTAGGCGGTTTGAAAACATTCAGTACTTC. Its translation: CASSIGSSRRFENIQYF.

The CDR3 region is CASSRFKSGLNTEAFF. The CDR3 region has the DNA TGTGCCAGCAGTCGGTTTAAGTCGGGACTGAACACTGAAGCTTTCTTT. The chain carries TRBV6-1 and TRBJ1-1; perhaps TRBD1 as D (5 bases). This CDR3 has 16 residues. CDR1 and CDR2 from the germline V gene are MNHNS and SASEGT. V was trimmed by 5 bases and J by 0 bases, leaving 16 bases between them.

This clonotype was detected a few times. The CDR3 reads CASSLTWTGGPYEQYF. DNA for the CDR3: TGTGCCAGCAGCCTAACTTGGACAGGGGGTCCCTACGAGCAGTACTTC. V is TRBV14 and J is TRBJ2-7, with 10 bases identical to TRBD1. Unmatched junction bases numbered 8, after V lost 4 bases and J lost 2 bases. Germline V lookup: CDR1 SGHDN, CDR2 FVKESK. The CDR3 sequence is 16 residues long.

This clonotype has at least ten counts. The genes are TRBV28 and TRBJ2-7; TRBD2 matches at 9 bases. After removal of 1 base from V and 1 base from J, the junction contained 2 bases not matched to a gene. This CDR3 spans 15 amino acids. CDR1 is MDHEN and CDR2 is SYDVKM in the germline V gene. The CDR3 here is CASSLSREGSYEQYF. The CDR3 nucleotides are TGTGCCAGCAGTTTATCGCGGGAGGGATCCTACGAGCAGTACTTC.

This clonotype was picked up many times. The J gene is TRBJ1-1, the V gene TRBV5-5; D is ambiguous. CDR1 and CDR2 from the germline V gene are SGHKS and YYEKEE (reference sequence). The CDR3 sequence is 11 residues long. V was clipped by 4 bases and J by 11 bases, with 12 bases between them. The CDR3 DNA is TGTGCCAGCAGCCTGGGTATGTCGGCTTTCTTT. Residues: CASSLGMSAFF.

There are a few counts of this clonotype. The chain uses TRBV6-2 or TRBV6-3 and TRBJ2-7, with 7 bases fitting TRBD1. V shed 5 bases and J 0 bases; nucleotides not matched to a gene: 7. CDR1 and CDR2 (germline): MNHEY, SVGEGT. This CDR3 has 15 amino acids. The CDR3, as DNA: TGTGCCAGCAGTCGACCCGGGACAGTCTCCTACGAGCAGTACTTC. As protein: CASSRPGTVSYEQYF.

This clonotype was observed a handful of times. The chain recombines TRBV25-1 with TRBJ1-1; 7 bases match TRBD1. The CDR3 runs to 16 residues. Looked up from germline, CDR1 is MGHDK and CDR2 is SYGVNS. Trimming cost V 2 bases and J 1 base; bases outside gene matches: 7. The CDR3: CASSETTGAKNTEAFF. In DNA form, the CDR3 reads TGTGCCAGCAGTGAAACAACAGGGGCTAAGAACACTGAAGCTTTCTTT.

The gene calls are TRBV5-4 and TRBJ1-2, with D uncertain. CDR3 length equals 14 residues. The germline CDR1 and CDR2 sequences are SGHNT and YYREEE (reference sequence). Trimming left V 0 bases short and J 1 base short, with 7 bases between. The CDR3 reads CASSLDGYNYGYTF. In DNA, the CDR3 is TGTGCCAGCAGCTTGGATGGGTATAACTATGGCTACACCTTC.

This clonotype was observed at least ten times. This chain joins TRBV29-1 and TRBJ2-7; no firm D call. The germline V gene has CDR1 SQVTM and CDR2 ANQGSEA. The CDR3 has 14 amino acids. The V end lost 4 bases, the J end lost 3 bases, and 16 bases lay between the germline ends. The CDR3: CSVGRSFLYYEQYF. CDR3 DNA sequence: TGCAGCGTTGGTCGCTCGTTTCTTTACTACGAGCAGTACTTC.

The CDR3 sequence is CASSVRDRENIQYF. CDR3 coding DNA: TGTGCCAGTAGTGTCCGGGACAGGGAAAACATTCAGTACTTC. The chain carries TRBV19 and TRBJ2-4, with 9 bases lining up with TRBD1. Germline trimming cut 5 bases from V and 5 bases from J; bases unmatched to any gene: 4. CDR1 is LNHDA and CDR2 is SQIVND in the germline V gene (reference sequence). The CDR3 contains 14 residues.

This clonotype occurred many times. The chain has TRBV6-1 and TRBJ2-1, with TRBD2 matching 8 bases. The V gene end was trimmed by 7 bases and the J gene end by 1 base; junction bases not matched to a gene: 6. CDR3 size: 15 residues. CDR1 and CDR2 (germline): MNHNS, SASEGT. Here the CDR3 reads CASTVSGVSYNEQFF. In nucleotides, the CDR3 is TGTGCCAGCACGGTTAGCGGGGTTTCCTACAATGAGCAGTTCTTC.

This clonotype was observed at least ten times. The chain is built from TRBV20-1 and TRBJ2-2, with D unresolved. V shed 3 bases and J shed 6 bases, with 5 bases lying between them. CDR3 length: 11 amino acids. Germline V CDR1 and CDR2: DFQATT, SNEGSKA (reference sequence). CDR3 in DNA: TGCAGTGCTAGGTCACCCGGGGAGCTGTTTTTT. This codes for CSARSPGELFF.

In its sample, this clonotype was seen many times. In DNA form, the CDR3 reads TGCGCCAGCAGTGAAACGGCAGGGGGCCAGCAGTACTTC. This codes for CASSETAGGQQYF. V gene TRBV10-2 combines with J gene TRBJ2-7; TRBD1 agrees at 8 bases. This CDR3 spans 13 amino acids. From germline, CDR1 is WSHSY and CDR2 SAAADI. V trimming: 3 bases; J trimming: 8 bases; junction bases outside the gene matches: 6.

Ten or more counts support this clonotype. The chain carries TRBV6-1 and TRBJ1-1; 9 positions agree with TRBD1. The CDR3 is 14 amino acids. J lost 4 bases, V lost 5 bases, and 5 bases had no gene match. Per the germline V gene, CDR1 is MNHNS and CDR2 is SASEGT. The CDR3 DNA reads TGTGCCAGCAGTCCGGACAGGGGTGCCACTGAAGCTTTCTTT. Amino acids: CASSPDRGATEAFF.

This clonotype was counted ten times or more. The V call is TRBV6-1, the J call TRBJ1-3, with D perhaps TRBD1 (5 bases). CDR3 length equals 16 residues. The germline V gene encodes CDR1 MNHNS and CDR2 SASEGT. V shed 0 bases and J shed 0 bases, with 9 bases lying between them. The CDR3 is CASSEAGESSGNTIYF. The CDR3 coding sequence is TGTGCCAGCAGTGAAGCGGGGGAGAGCTCTGGAAACACCATATATTTT.

This chain uses TRBV29-1 with TRBJ1-1; D is uncertain. CDR1 and CDR2 (germline): SQVTM, ANQGSEA. The CDR3 contains 12 residues. Trimming left V 4 bases short and J 1 base short, with 7 bases between. The CDR3 reads CSVAETNTEAFF. Here the CDR3 DNA reads TGCAGCGTTGCTGAGACGAACACTGAAGCTTTCTTT.

V is TRBV7-2 and J is TRBJ2-2; 14 bases fit TRBD2. Germline V gene sequence: CDR1 SGHTA, CDR2 FQGNSA. The CDR3 sequence is 18 residues long. V trimming: 5 bases; J trimming: 3 bases; junction bases outside the gene matches: 8. CDR3 residues: CASSIPGLAGVYTGELFF. CDR3 in DNA: TGTGCCAGCAGCATACCGGGACTAGCGGGAGTGTACACCGGGGAGCTGTTTTTT.

This clonotype was picked up a small number of times. The chain carries TRBV6-1 and TRBJ2-5; 7 bases are a match to TRBD2. V gave up 7 bases and J gave up 2 bases; unmatched junction bases: 10. In germline, CDR1 is MNHNS, CDR2 SASEGT. The CDR3 sequence is 15 residues long. The CDR3 nucleotides read TGTGCCAGCACCCTGGGCAGGGAGGGTCAAGAGACCCAGTACTTC. Encoded protein: CASTLGREGQETQYF.

As for this clonotype: A read error may explain this, as a much larger clone is one base away. This rearrangement joins TRBV28 to TRBJ1-2, with 9 bases lining up with TRBD1. With V trimmed by 6 bases and J by 9 bases, 14 bases remained unmatched. The germline V gene has CDR1 MDHEN and CDR2 SYDVKM. The CDR3 is made up of 15 amino acids. CDR3 sequence: CASSTGTGRWGSYTF. The CDR3 nucleotides read TGTGCCAGCAGCACGGGGACAGGGCGATGGGGTAGCTACACCTTC.

The chain uses TRBV7-2 and TRBJ1-1, with D perhaps TRBD1 (5 bases). Germline V CDR1 and CDR2: SGHTA, FQGNSA. Trimming left V 1 base short and J 0 bases short, with 12 bases between. CDR3 length equals 16 residues. CDR3 sequence (DNA): TGTGCCAGCAGCTTAGACTCGGGGGTCCTGAACACTGAAGCTTTCTTT. It encodes CASSLDSGVLNTEAFF. The whole variable domain, filled in from reference TRBV7-2 and TRBJ1-1, reads GAGVSQSPSNKVTEKGKDVELRCDPISGHTALYWYRQSLGQGLEFLIYFQGNSAPDKSGLPSDRFSAERTGGSVSTLTIQRTQQEDSAVYLCASSLDSGVLNTEAFFGQGTRLTVV.

This clonotype was seen at least ten times. The CDR3 region is CAISEVAGLGETQYF. CDR3 DNA sequence: TGTGCCATCAGTGAGGTGGCGGGGCTAGGAGAGACCCAGTACTTC. V and J are TRBV10-3 and TRBJ2-5; maybe TRBD2 (6 bases). Germline V gives CDR1 ENHRY, CDR2 SYGVKD. The CDR3 is 15 amino acids. V lost 2 bases and J 4 bases, leaving 14 bases between the germline ends.

The chain recombines TRBV9 with TRBJ1-3; D gene unclear. This CDR3 contains 12 residues. In germline, CDR1 is SGDLS, CDR2 YYNGEE. Trimming stripped 0 bases from V and 9 bases from J, with 7 bases between. The CDR3 bases are TGTGCCAGCAGCGTAGAATATAGCACCATATATTTT. It is translated as CASSVEYSTIYF.

This clonotype was observed once. J is TRBJ2-2 and V is TRBV7-9; D call uncertain. The CDR3 runs 16 residues. V gave up 3 bases and J gave up 6 bases, with 17 bases separating them. The germline gives CDR1 SEHNR, CDR2 FQNEAQ (reference sequence). The DNA of the CDR3 is TGTGCCAGCAGCTTCGTTCCGGGCCAACTGGCCGGGGAGCTGTTTTTT. Translated, it gives CASSFVPGQLAGELFF.